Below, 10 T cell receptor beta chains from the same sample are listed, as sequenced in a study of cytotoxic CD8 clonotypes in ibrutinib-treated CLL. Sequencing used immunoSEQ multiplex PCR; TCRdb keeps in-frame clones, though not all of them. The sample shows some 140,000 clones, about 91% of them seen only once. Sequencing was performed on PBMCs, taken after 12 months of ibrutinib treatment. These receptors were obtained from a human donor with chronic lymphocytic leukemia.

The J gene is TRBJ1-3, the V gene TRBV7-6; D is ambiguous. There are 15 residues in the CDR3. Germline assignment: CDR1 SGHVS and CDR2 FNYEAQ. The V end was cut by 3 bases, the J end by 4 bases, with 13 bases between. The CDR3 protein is CASSFSLCWGNTIYF. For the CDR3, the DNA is TGTGCCAGCAGCTTTTCTCTGTGTTGGGGAAACACCATATATTTT.

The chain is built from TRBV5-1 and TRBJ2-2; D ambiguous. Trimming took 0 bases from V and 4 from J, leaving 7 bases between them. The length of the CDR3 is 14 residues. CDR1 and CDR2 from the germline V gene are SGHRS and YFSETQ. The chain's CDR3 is CASSLEPSTGELFF. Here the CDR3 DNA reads TGCGCCAGCAGCTTGGAGCCAAGCACCGGGGAGCTGTTTTTT.

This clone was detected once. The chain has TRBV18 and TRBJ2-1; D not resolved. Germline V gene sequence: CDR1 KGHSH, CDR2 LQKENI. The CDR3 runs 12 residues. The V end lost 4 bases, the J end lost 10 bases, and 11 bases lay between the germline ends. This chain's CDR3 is CASSLAQREQFF. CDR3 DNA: TGTGCCAGCTCACTCGCGCAGAGGGAGCAGTTCTTC.

The CDR3 protein is CASSLTGQGAIGELFF. The CDR3 DNA reads as TGTGCCAGCAGCTTAACGGGACAGGGGGCTATCGGGGAGCTGTTTTTT. This chain uses TRBV7-3 with TRBJ2-2, with TRBD1 identical over 12 bases. With 0 bases clipped from V and 7 bases from J, the junction kept 3 bases outside the gene matches. Germline V gives CDR1 SGHTA, CDR2 FQGTGA. CDR3 size: 16 residues.

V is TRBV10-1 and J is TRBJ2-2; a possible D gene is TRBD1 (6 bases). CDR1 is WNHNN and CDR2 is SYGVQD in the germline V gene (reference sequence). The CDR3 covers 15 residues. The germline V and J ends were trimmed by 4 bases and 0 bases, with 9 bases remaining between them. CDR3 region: CASSGAGANTGELFF. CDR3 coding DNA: TGCGCCAGCAGTGGGGCAGGGGCGAACACCGGGGAGCTGTTTTTT.

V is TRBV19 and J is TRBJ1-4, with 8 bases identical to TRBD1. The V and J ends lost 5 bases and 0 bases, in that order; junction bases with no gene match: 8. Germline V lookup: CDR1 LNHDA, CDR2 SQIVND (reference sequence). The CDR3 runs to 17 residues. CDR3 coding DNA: TGTGCCAGTAGTCCCGGACAGGGCCTTCCAACTAATGAAAAACTGTTTTTT. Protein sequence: CASSPGQGLPTNEKLFF.

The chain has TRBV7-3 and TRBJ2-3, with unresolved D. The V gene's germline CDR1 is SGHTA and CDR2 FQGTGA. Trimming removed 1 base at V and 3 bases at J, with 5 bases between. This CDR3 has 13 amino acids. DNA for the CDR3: TGTGCCAGCAGCTTAAACCCTACAGATACGCAGTATTTT. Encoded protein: CASSLNPTDTQYF.

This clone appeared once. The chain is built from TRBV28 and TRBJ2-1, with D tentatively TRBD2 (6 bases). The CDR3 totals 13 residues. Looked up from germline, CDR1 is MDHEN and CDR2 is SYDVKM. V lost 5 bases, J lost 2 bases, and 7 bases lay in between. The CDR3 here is CASSRTTYNEQFF. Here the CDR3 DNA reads TGTGCCAGCAGTCGGACTACCTACAATGAGCAGTTCTTC.

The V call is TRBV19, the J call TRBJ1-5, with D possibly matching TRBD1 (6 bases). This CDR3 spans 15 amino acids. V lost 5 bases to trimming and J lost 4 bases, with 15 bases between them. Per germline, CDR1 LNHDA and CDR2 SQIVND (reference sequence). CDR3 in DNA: TGTGCCAGTAGTCCCCGGCTAGGGGGGAATCAGCCCCAGCATTTT. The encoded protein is CASSPRLGGNQPQHF.

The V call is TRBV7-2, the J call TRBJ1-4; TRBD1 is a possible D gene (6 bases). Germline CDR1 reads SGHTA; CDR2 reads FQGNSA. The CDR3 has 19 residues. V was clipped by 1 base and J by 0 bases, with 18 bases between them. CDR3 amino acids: CASSLVKTGIKATNEKLFF. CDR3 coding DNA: TGTGCCAGCAGCTTAGTTAAAACAGGGATCAAGGCAACTAATGAAAAACTGTTTTTT. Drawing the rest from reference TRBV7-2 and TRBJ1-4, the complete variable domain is GAGVSQSPSNKVTEKGKDVELRCDPISGHTALYWYRQSLGQGLEFLIYFQGNSAPDKSGLPSDRFSAERTGGSVSTLTIQRTQQEDSAVYLCASSLVKTGIKATNEKLFFGSGTQLSVL.